This TCR beta chain was recovered during a study of T cells in localized non-small cell lung cancer. Germline CDR1 is SGHNT and CDR2 is YENEEA. J was trimmed by 1 base and V by 5 bases; bases with no gene match: 10. The CDR3 extends over 16 amino acids. Study results and caveats: An association was observed between higher blood T cell density and longer overall survival. Heterogeneity cannot be ruled out, as sequencing used one tumor region only.

By proportion, this clone is large (0.1 to 1%). Its antigen is as yet unknown. Measured with immunoSEQ multiplex PCR; TCRdb has only the in-frame clones, and not every one. The repertoire includes some 1,300 clones, roughly 25% of them detected once, and roughly 24% sits in the top ten. The clonotype was recovered from a male donor at least 60 years old with stage I lung adenocarcinoma. The V gene is TRBV11-3, the J gene TRBJ1-1, with 7 bases that match TRBD1. The sample in question was normal lung tissue next to the tumor, obtained before any cancer treatment. The CDR3 spells CASSPTGVETNTEAFF. The CDR3 region has the DNA TGTGCCAGCAGCCCAACAGGGGTTGAAACGAACACTGAAGCTTTCTTT.